This T cell receptor (beta chain) was identified in a study of spatial heterogeneity in lung cancer. Turning to the study itself: The study consistently detected more beta-chain than alpha-chain sequences. Study results and limitations: More often at tumor resection than at routine follow-up, ubiquitous expanded tumor TCRs were detected in the blood.

Remarks on this clonotype: Its matching antigen is unknown. The junction and the germline gene differ at one end; a read error may be behind it.

CDR3 length: 16 amino acids. The V gene's germline CDR1 is SSHAT and CDR2 FNYEAQ (reference sequence). A unique molecular identifier was carried by every single TCR cDNA molecule. MiXCR, run by TCRdb on the 5' RACE reads, gives a single entry per CDR3 protein. The table lists more than 20,000 distinct CDR3 sequences, under 5.5% of them singletons, with under 45% in the top ten. Time point noted: sample taken at primary tumor resection. Sequencing was performed on whole RNA extracted from tumor and nontumor lung tissue, or from frozen PBMC, and the material was left unsorted. A total of approximately 75 untreated early-stage non-small cell lung cancer patients served as donors.

The receptor was isolated from a male donor with early-stage non-small cell lung cancer. V and J are TRBV7-7 and TRBJ2-5; 16 nucleotides align to TRBD2. This sample comprised PBMCs, obtained at surgery. The CDR3 DNA follows: TGTGCTAGCAGCCCGGGACTAGCGGGAGGGGCGGAGACCCAGTACTTC. This translates into CASSPGLAGGAETQYF.